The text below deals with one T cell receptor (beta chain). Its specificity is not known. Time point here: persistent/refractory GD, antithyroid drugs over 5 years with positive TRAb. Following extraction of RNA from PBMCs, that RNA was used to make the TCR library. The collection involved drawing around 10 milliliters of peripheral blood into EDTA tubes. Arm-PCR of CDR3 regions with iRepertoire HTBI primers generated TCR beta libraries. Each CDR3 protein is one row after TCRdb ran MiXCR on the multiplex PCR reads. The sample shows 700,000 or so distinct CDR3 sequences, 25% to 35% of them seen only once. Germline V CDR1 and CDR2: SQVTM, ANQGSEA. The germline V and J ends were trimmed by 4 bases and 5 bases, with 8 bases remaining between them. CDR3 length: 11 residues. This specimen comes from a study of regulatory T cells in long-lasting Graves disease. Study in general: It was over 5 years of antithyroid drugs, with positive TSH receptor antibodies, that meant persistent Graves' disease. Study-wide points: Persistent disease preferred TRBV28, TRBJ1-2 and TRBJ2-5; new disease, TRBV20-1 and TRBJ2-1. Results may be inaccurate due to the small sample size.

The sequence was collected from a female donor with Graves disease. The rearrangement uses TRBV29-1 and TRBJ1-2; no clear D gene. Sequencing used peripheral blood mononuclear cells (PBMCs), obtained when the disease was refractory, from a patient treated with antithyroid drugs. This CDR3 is CSVGSAYGYTF. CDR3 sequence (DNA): TGCAGCGTTGGGTCCGCGTATGGCTACACCTTC.